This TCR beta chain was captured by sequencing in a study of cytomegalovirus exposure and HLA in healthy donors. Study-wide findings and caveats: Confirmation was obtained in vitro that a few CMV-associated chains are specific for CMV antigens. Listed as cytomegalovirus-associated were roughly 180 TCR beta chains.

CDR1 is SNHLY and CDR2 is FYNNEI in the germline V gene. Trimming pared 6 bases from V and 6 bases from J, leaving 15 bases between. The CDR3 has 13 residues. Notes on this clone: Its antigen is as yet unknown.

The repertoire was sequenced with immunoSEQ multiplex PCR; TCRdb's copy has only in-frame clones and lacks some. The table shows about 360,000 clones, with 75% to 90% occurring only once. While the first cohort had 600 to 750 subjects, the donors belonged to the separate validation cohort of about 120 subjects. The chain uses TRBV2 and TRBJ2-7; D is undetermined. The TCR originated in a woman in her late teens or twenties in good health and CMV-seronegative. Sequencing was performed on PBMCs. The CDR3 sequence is CASSSQTYPEQYF. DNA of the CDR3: TGTGCCAGCAGCAGTCAGACATACCCCGAGCAGTACTTC.